The clone carrying this T cell receptor beta chain was counted ten times or more. The antigen remains unidentified. V was trimmed by 9 bases and J by 5 bases, leaving 15 bases between them. CDR1 is MNHNS and CDR2 is SASEGT in the germline V gene. The length of the CDR3 is 13 residues. Generation of TCR cDNA used 5'RACE template switching (which added a universal primer site and UMIs). TCRdb reprocessed the 5' RACE reads with MiXCR, giving one entry per CDR3 protein. The sample carries more than 300,000 distinct CDR3 sequences, around 4.5% recorded once. The data were taken from a study of T cells after yellow fever vaccination. Overall study results and limits: Contaminants from the bulk population, in the form of abundant clonotypes, could be found in FACS-sorted repertoires. Re-detected after boosting: most primary clones, 96% of CD4 and 75% to 90% of CD8. Although most clonotypes did not, a small share appeared in both CD4 and CD8 compartments.

The rearrangement uses TRBV6-1 and TRBJ2-3, with D possibly matching TRBD1 (6 bases). The TCR sequence derives from a man in his late teens or twenties who received the YFV17D yellow fever vaccine. Here the sequenced sample was PBMCs, taken 15 days after the yellow fever booster vaccination. CDR3 sequence (DNA): TGTGCCAGTCCACGACAGGTCGGAGATACGCAGTATTTT. Its protein is CASPRQVGDTQYF.